This T cell receptor beta chain comes out of a study of OX40 agonist ivuxolimab in advanced cancers. Study-level information: Hepatocellular carcinoma, melanoma, renal cell or head and neck cancer was diagnosed in the dose-escalation patients. The mean age was approximately 60 years, ranging from about 20 to 90, with around four fifths of participants male. Prior anti-PD-1, anti-PD-L1 or anti-CTLA-4 therapy did not bar entry, and approximately 40% had some.

The repertoire was sequenced with immunoSEQ multiplex PCR; TCRdb's copy has only in-frame clones and lacks some. The table has roughly 80,000 clones, roughly 80% seen once. Findings and limits, study-wide: CD4+ and CD8+ blood T cells expanded clonally by week 6 at 0.1 to 3.0 mg/kg.

Note on this clone: The target antigen is unknown.

The CDR3 sequence is 15 residues long. Germline V CDR1 and CDR2: MDHEN, SYDVKM. The ends were cut back, 6 bases at V and 2 bases at J, with 17 bases in the middle. The chain has TRBV28 and TRBJ2-7; maybe TRBD2 (6 bases). The receptor was isolated from an adult with an advanced solid tumor such as melanoma, head and neck, liver or kidney cancer. The input for sequencing was CD4+ or CD8+ T cells sorted from blood, taken in a trial of the OX40 agonist ivuxolimab. CDR3 bases: TGTGCCAGCAGCCGAGGAGGGGAAAGGGCCTACGAGCAGTACTTC. Protein: CASSRGGERAYEQYF.